This T cell receptor beta chain was sequenced during a study of cytomegalovirus exposure and HLA in healthy donors. Points from the study as a whole: Among the most significant clusters, several appeared linked to common viral pathogens in a later analysis. Presence/absence comparisons presumed near-even sequencing depth among donors.

Of note for this clone: Its antigen is unknown.

13 Jbeta primers and 60 Vbeta primers were used for the PCR. TCRdb's table, derived via immunoSEQ multiplex PCR, lists solely in-frame clones and lacks some. Here the sample spans 150,000 to 200,000 clones, roughly four fifths being singletons. The donors (healthy individuals) were bone marrow donors. The sequence derives from a man in his forties or fifties in good health and CMV-seropositive. The sequenced sample consisted of PBMCs.

CDR3 sequence: CASSVRGVDGGYTF. For the CDR3, the DNA is TGTGCCAGCAGCGTACGGGGGGTAGACGGTGGCTACACCTTC. The chain carries TRBV9 and TRBJ1-2, with a possible D match to TRBD1 (5 bases). The V gene's germline CDR1 is SGDLS and CDR2 YYNGEE. The CDR3 consists of 14 residues. The V end was cut by 1 base, the J end by 7 bases, with 14 bases between.